This paragraph reports one T cell receptor (beta chain). The antigen is not known. Genomic DNA came from blood conventional CD4+ T cells gated CD25-low CD127-high. This record comes from a study of regulatory and conventional T cells in RAG deficiency. Study-level findings and limits: Compared with controls, unique Treg TCR beta sequences dropped around 90-fold in Omenn syndrome and CID/AS. RAG-deficient patients showed markedly lower Shannon entropy and higher Simpson indices than control T-cell subsets.

The length of the CDR3 is 14 residues. Trimming pared 2 bases from V and 5 bases from J, leaving 9 bases between. The germline CDR1 and CDR2 sequences are MNHEY and SVGAGI. The assay was immunoSEQ multiplex PCR, and TCRdb's table has in-frame clones only and misses some. The sample holds around 29,000 clones, roughly 95% seen once. These same data were also listed under a study on regulatory T cells. That study reports: The PCR used 52 TRBV and 13 TRBJ primers. Regulatory T cells showed the strongest V-J pair restriction and V/J gene skewing among patient repertoires.

The clonotype comes from a human donor in good health. The sample taken for sequencing was CD25- CD4+ T cells sorted from blood. The chain is built from TRBV6-5 and TRBJ1-4, with D uncertain. The CDR3 sequence: CASSYRTENEKLFF. CDR3 in DNA: TGTGCCAGCAGTTACAGAACGGAGAATGAAAAACTGTTTTTT.